This TCR beta chain was sequenced for a study of T cell clonality in common variable immunodeficiency. Clones were read by immunoSEQ multiplex PCR, and TCRdb kept only the in-frame ones, dropping some. The repertoire yields around 21,000 clones, none seen only once; the top ten contain about 2.5%. The CDR3 is made up of 17 amino acids. With V trimmed by 5 bases and J by 5 bases, 14 bases remained unmatched. Germline CDR1 is LNHDA and CDR2 is SQIVND (reference sequence). Regarding the study as a whole: In common variable immunodeficiency, TCR beta chains reportedly carried fewer deletions and N-nucleotide insertions. CVID subjects showed higher TCRbeta clonality than healthy controls.

To note about this clone: Its specificity is unknown. The DNA ends 3 residues before the CDR3 does, and the rest of the CDR3 is filled in from the germline J gene.

Most patients and controls had Caucasian heritage. The sequence was obtained from a human donor with common variable immunodeficiency. Sequencing was carried out using peripheral blood mononuclear cells. This chain links TRBV19 with TRBJ1-4, with 7 bases lining up with TRBD1. CDR3 sequence reads: CASSVLDRPPSNEKLFF. CDR3 DNA (partial): TGTGCCAGTAGTGTCCTGGACAGGCCGCCGTCGAATGAAAAA. The full variable domain, in which reference TRBV19 and TRBJ1-4 provide the parts outside the CDR3, is DGGITQSPKYLFRKEGQNVTLSCEQNLNHDAMYWYRQDPGQGLRLIYYSQIVNDFQKGDIAEGYSVSREKKESFPLTVTSAQKNPTAFYLCASSVLDRPPSNEKLFFGSGTQLSVL.